This is a list of T cell receptor beta chains from one sample in a study of blood T cell repertoires in COVID-19. The table came from immunoSEQ multiplex PCR; TCRdb's copy has only in-frame clones and leaves some out. Of under 200,000 clones in the sample, around 83% were seen once. The sample comprised peripheral blood. These receptors came from a man aged 50-60 years with active or convalescent COVID-19. Both conserved end residues are part of each CDR3. A D gene is named only where the DNA matches it firmly. Expanded clones get a size class; other rows say once, few or many, or leave the size out.

clone_size: once; j_call: TRBJ2-1; d_call: TRBD2; v_call: TRBV30; cdr3_nt: TGTGCCTGTAAACTAGCGGGAGGATACAATGAGCAGTTCTTC; cdr3_aa: CACKLAGGYNEQFF
clone_size: NA; j_call: TRBJ1-1; d_call: NA; v_call: TRBV10-3; cdr3_nt: TGTGCCATCAGACAGGGCGGAAACACTGAAGCTTTCTTT; cdr3_aa: CAIRQGGNTEAFF
clone_size: many; j_call: TRBJ2-7; d_call: TRBD1; v_call: TRBV5-1; cdr3_nt: TGCGCCAGCAGCTACAGGACAGGGGGCGTTTACGAGCAGTACTTC; cdr3_aa: CASSYRTGGVYEQYF
clone_size: NA; j_call: TRBJ2-7; d_call: TRBD2; v_call: TRBV19; cdr3_nt: TGTGCCAGTAGTCCGCATGCCGGGACTAGCTTCGACGAGCAGTACTTC; cdr3_aa: CASSPHAGTSFDEQYF
clone_size: NA; j_call: TRBJ2-3; d_call: NA; v_call: TRBV6-2/TRBV6-3; cdr3_nt: TGTGCCAGCAGTAGAGCACCAGGCAGCACAGATACGCAGTATTTT; cdr3_aa: CASSRAPGSTDTQYF
clone_size: NA; j_call: TRBJ2-7; d_call: NA; v_call: TRBV30; cdr3_nt: TGTGCCTGGAACGAAGGACAGAGCTACGAGCAGTACTTC; cdr3_aa: CAWNEGQSYEQYF
clone_size: once; j_call: TRBJ2-1; d_call: TRBD2; v_call: TRBV10-3; cdr3_nt: TGTGCCATCACCGAAGCGGGAGGGCCCTACAATGAGCAGTTCTTC; cdr3_aa: CAITEAGGPYNEQFF
clone_size: NA; j_call: TRBJ1-1; d_call: NA; v_call: TRBV12-3/TRBV12-4; cdr3_nt: TGTGCCAGCAGTTTCGAGGGAACTGAAGCTTTCTTT; cdr3_aa: CASSFEGTEAFF
clone_size: NA; j_call: TRBJ2-3; d_call: NA; v_call: TRBV5-5; cdr3_nt: TGTGCCAGCGGGGGGTTCACAGATACGCAGTATTTT; cdr3_aa: CASGGFTDTQYF
clone_size: NA; j_call: TRBJ1-5; d_call: NA; v_call: TRBV15; cdr3_nt: TGTGCCACCAGCAGAGTAATTTGGGCAGGGAATCAGCCCCAGCATTTT; cdr3_aa: CATSRVIWAGNQPQHF
clone_size: NA; j_call: TRBJ2-7; d_call: NA; v_call: TRBV14; cdr3_nt: TGTGCCAGCAGCCAAGATGTCCAGGTCGGCGAGCAGTACTTC; cdr3_aa: CASSQDVQVGEQYF
clone_size: NA; j_call: TRBJ2-7; d_call: TRBD1; v_call: TRBV5-1; cdr3_nt: TGCGCCAGCAGTGTACAGGGGATCTACGAGCAGTACTTC; cdr3_aa: CASSVQGIYEQYF
clone_size: once; j_call: TRBJ2-1; d_call: NA; v_call: TRBV6-5; cdr3_nt: TGTGCCAGCAGGAGGCCCGGGAGTCCCTACAATGAGCAGTTCTTC; cdr3_aa: CASRRPGSPYNEQFF
clone_size: NA; j_call: TRBJ2-7; d_call: TRBD2; v_call: TRBV5-4; cdr3_nt: TGTGCCAGCAGGCCAACGAGCGGGGGAATCCTCGGCGAGCAGTACTTC; cdr3_aa: CASRPTSGGILGEQYF
clone_size: NA; j_call: TRBJ2-5; d_call: NA; v_call: TRBV11-2; cdr3_nt: TGTGCCAGCAGCTTATTGGGGAGTCAAGAGACCCAGTACTTC; cdr3_aa: CASSLLGSQETQYF
clone_size: NA; j_call: TRBJ1-2; d_call: NA; v_call: TRBV6-2/TRBV6-3; cdr3_nt: TGTGCCAGCAGTTATACCCACTTTTTGGGGCCCTCTGAGGGCTACACCTTC; cdr3_aa: CASSYTHFLGPSEGYTF
clone_size: once; j_call: TRBJ1-5; d_call: NA; v_call: TRBV19; cdr3_nt: TGTGCCAGTAGTATAGATGAGGGACCGGGAGGGCCCCAGCATTTT; cdr3_aa: CASSIDEGPGGPQHF
clone_size: NA; j_call: TRBJ1-2; d_call: TRBD1; v_call: TRBV12-3/TRBV12-4; cdr3_nt: TGTGCCAGCAGACCAAGGACAGGGAATGGCTACACCTTC; cdr3_aa: CASRPRTGNGYTF
clone_size: NA; j_call: TRBJ1-2; d_call: TRBD1; v_call: TRBV9; cdr3_nt: TGTGCCAGCAGCGCAATTCCCGGGACAGGGACTAACTATGGCTACACCTTC; cdr3_aa: CASSAIPGTGTNYGYTF
clone_size: NA; j_call: TRBJ1-5; d_call: NA; v_call: TRBV5-8; cdr3_nt: TGTGCCAGCACCAAACGAACAGCCAATCAGCCCCAGCATTTT; cdr3_aa: CASTKRTANQPQHF
clone_size: NA; j_call: TRBJ1-2; d_call: NA; v_call: TRBV6-1; cdr3_nt: TGTGCCAGCAGTGAAATGGGCAGGGAAGGGGGTGGCTACACCTTC; cdr3_aa: CASSEMGREGGGYTF
clone_size: NA; j_call: TRBJ2-3; d_call: NA; v_call: TRBV19; cdr3_nt: TGTGCCAGTAGTGCCAGATGGGCGGGTGCCGTGGATACGCAGTATTTT; cdr3_aa: CASSARWAGAVDTQYF
clone_size: NA; j_call: TRBJ1-1; d_call: NA; v_call: TRBV5-5; cdr3_nt: TGTGCCAGCAGCTTGGGACAGATGGTTTCTTTCTTT; cdr3_aa: CASSLGQMVSFF
clone_size: few; j_call: TRBJ2-7; d_call: NA; v_call: TRBV3-1/TRBV3-2; cdr3_nt: TGTGCCAGCAGCCAAGGTAACGAGCAGTACTTC; cdr3_aa: CASSQGNEQYF
clone_size: NA; j_call: TRBJ2-7; d_call: NA; v_call: TRBV7-2; cdr3_nt: TGTGCCAGCAGCCAAGGGGCTTCAGTTGAGAGCGAGCAGTACTTC; cdr3_aa: CASSQGASVESEQYF
clone_size: NA; j_call: TRBJ2-7; d_call: TRBD2; v_call: TRBV9; cdr3_nt: TGTGCCAGCAGCGAGCGGGGGAGCTCCTACGAGCAGTACTTC; cdr3_aa: CASSERGSSYEQYF
clone_size: NA; j_call: TRBJ1-1; d_call: TRBD1; v_call: TRBV24-1; cdr3_nt: TGTGCCACCAGTGATTCAGGGGGCAACACTGAAGCTTTCTTT; cdr3_aa: CATSDSGGNTEAFF
clone_size: once; j_call: TRBJ1-1; d_call: NA; v_call: TRBV29-1; cdr3_nt: TGCAGCGTTGAAGCCCAGGGGATGAACACTGAAGCTTTCTTT; cdr3_aa: CSVEAQGMNTEAFF
clone_size: NA; j_call: TRBJ2-3; d_call: NA; v_call: TRBV18; cdr3_nt: TGTGCCAGCTCACCACTGGGACAACGCGAGGCAGATACGCAGTATTTT; cdr3_aa: CASSPLGQREADTQYF
clone_size: NA; j_call: TRBJ2-7; d_call: NA; v_call: TRBV4-1; cdr3_nt: TGCGCCAGCAGCCCTACTTTCTCCTTCAAGCAGTACTTC; cdr3_aa: CASSPTFSFKQYF
clone_size: once; j_call: TRBJ1-2; d_call: NA; v_call: TRBV19; cdr3_nt: TGTGCCAGTAGCCCCGGGTCGTGGGTCTTCACCTTC; cdr3_aa: CASSPGSWVFTF
clone_size: NA; j_call: TRBJ2-3; d_call: TRBD2; v_call: TRBV6-5; cdr3_nt: TGTGCCAGCAGGACCACCGGACTAGCTATAGATACGCAGTATTTT; cdr3_aa: CASRTTGLAIDTQYF
clone_size: NA; j_call: TRBJ2-1; d_call: TRBD2; v_call: TRBV4-1; cdr3_nt: TGCGCCAGCAGCCAAGAGTGGGAACTAGCGGGTAACAATGAGCAGTTCTTC; cdr3_aa: CASSQEWELAGNNEQFF
clone_size: NA; j_call: TRBJ1-5; d_call: TRBD1; v_call: TRBV23-1; cdr3_nt: TGCGCCAGCAGTCCCCGACAGGGAGTCAATCAGCCCCAGCATTTT; cdr3_aa: CASSPRQGVNQPQHF
clone_size: NA; j_call: TRBJ1-2; d_call: NA; v_call: TRBV15; cdr3_nt: TGTGCCACCAGCGGATGGACCCGGGAGTCTGGCTACACCTTC; cdr3_aa: CATSGWTRESGYTF
clone_size: NA; j_call: TRBJ2-3; d_call: NA; v_call: TRBV9; cdr3_nt: TGTGCCAGCAGCGCCCGAGGGCGCTTCACAGATACGCAGTATTTT; cdr3_aa: CASSARGRFTDTQYF
clone_size: NA; j_call: TRBJ2-2; d_call: TRBD1; v_call: TRBV24-1; cdr3_nt: TGTGCCACCAGTGATCCGCGGGGGGACAGGGGCAACACCGGGGAGCTGTTTTTT; cdr3_aa: CATSDPRGDRGNTGELFF
clone_size: NA; j_call: TRBJ2-3; d_call: NA; v_call: TRBV4-2; cdr3_nt: TGTGCCAGCCAGCGGACTAGCACAGATACGCAGTATTTT; cdr3_aa: CASQRTSTDTQYF
clone_size: once; j_call: TRBJ2-6; d_call: NA; v_call: TRBV4-3; cdr3_nt: TGCGCCAGCAGCCAAGATTGGGGCCATCAACCCGGCGGGGCCAACGTCCTGACTTTC; cdr3_aa: CASSQDWGHQPGGANVLTF
clone_size: few; j_call: TRBJ2-5; d_call: NA; v_call: TRBV24-1; cdr3_nt: TGTGCCACCCAACAGGGCCAAGAGACCCAGTACTTC; cdr3_aa: CATQQGQETQYF
clone_size: NA; j_call: TRBJ2-3; d_call: NA; v_call: TRBV19; cdr3_nt: TGTGCCAGTAGTATGGGGCTGGGCACTAGCAGCACTAGCACAGATACGCAGTATTTT; cdr3_aa: CASSMGLGTSSTSTDTQYF
clone_size: NA; j_call: TRBJ2-1; d_call: TRBD2; v_call: TRBV5-1; cdr3_nt: TGCGCCAGCAGCCCCTCTAGCGGGGGCTTCCATGAGCAGTTCTTC; cdr3_aa: CASSPSSGGFHEQFF
clone_size: NA; j_call: TRBJ1-2; d_call: TRBD1; v_call: TRBV29-1; cdr3_nt: TGCAGCGCCTCCGGGACAGGGAATGGCTACACCTTC; cdr3_aa: CSASGTGNGYTF
clone_size: NA; j_call: TRBJ2-1; d_call: NA; v_call: TRBV2; cdr3_nt: TGTGCCAGCAGTCTAAATGTTCCCGGGACATCTCTGTTCTTC; cdr3_aa: CASSLNVPGTSLFF
clone_size: many; j_call: TRBJ1-1; d_call: NA; v_call: TRBV6-5; cdr3_nt: TGTGCCAGCCGAATCTCCAGGAACACTGAAGCTTTCTTT; cdr3_aa: CASRISRNTEAFF
clone_size: NA; j_call: TRBJ2-1; d_call: TRBD1; v_call: TRBV5-1; cdr3_nt: TGCGCCAGCAGCTTGGATGGGACAGGGTTTAATGAGCAGTTCTTC; cdr3_aa: CASSLDGTGFNEQFF
clone_size: once; j_call: TRBJ2-7; d_call: TRBD1; v_call: TRBV10-3; cdr3_nt: TGTGCCATCCTGGGACAGGGGGGCTACGAGCAGTACTTC; cdr3_aa: CAILGQGGYEQYF
clone_size: NA; j_call: TRBJ1-4; d_call: NA; v_call: TRBV5-6; cdr3_nt: TGTGCCAGCAGCTTGGGGCCTTTCGGGTCAACTAATGAAAAACTGTTTTTT; cdr3_aa: CASSLGPFGSTNEKLFF
clone_size: NA; j_call: TRBJ2-4; d_call: NA; v_call: TRBV4-3; cdr3_nt: TGCGCCAGCAGCCAAGATCTAGGTAGCGAGATAGCCAAAAACATTCAGTACTTC; cdr3_aa: CASSQDLGSEIAKNIQYF
clone_size: once; j_call: TRBJ1-4; d_call: NA; v_call: TRBV9; cdr3_nt: TGTGCCAGCAGCTCAACGTTGGCAGCTAATGAAAAACTGTTTTTT; cdr3_aa: CASSSTLAANEKLFF
clone_size: few; j_call: TRBJ2-7; d_call: NA; v_call: TRBV2; cdr3_nt: TGTGCCAGCAGAACCCAGGGATTCGAGCAGTACTTC; cdr3_aa: CASRTQGFEQYF
clone_size: NA; j_call: TRBJ2-2; d_call: TRBD1; v_call: TRBV5-4; cdr3_nt: TGTGCCAGCAGCTTGGGACAGGGGAACACCGGGGAGCTGTTTTTT; cdr3_aa: CASSLGQGNTGELFF
clone_size: NA; j_call: TRBJ2-7; d_call: NA; v_call: TRBV19; cdr3_nt: TGTGCCAGTAACGAGGGTCTAGCCGGCTCCGAGCAGTACTTC; cdr3_aa: CASNEGLAGSEQYF
clone_size: NA; j_call: TRBJ2-1; d_call: TRBD2; v_call: TRBV5-4; cdr3_nt: TGTGCCAGCAGCTTAGAAGCGGGGGCCCCGGATGAGCAGTTCTTC; cdr3_aa: CASSLEAGAPDEQFF
clone_size: NA; j_call: TRBJ1-5; d_call: NA; v_call: TRBV24-1; cdr3_nt: TGTGCCACCAGTGAAAACTCTAGGTATCAGCCCCAGCATTTT; cdr3_aa: CATSENSRYQPQHF
clone_size: NA; j_call: TRBJ2-7; d_call: NA; v_call: TRBV23-1; cdr3_nt: TGCGCCAGCAGTCGCGTCCAGGGAGGCGAGCAGTACTTC; cdr3_aa: CASSRVQGGEQYF
clone_size: NA; j_call: TRBJ1-6; d_call: TRBD1; v_call: TRBV5-1; cdr3_nt: TGCGCCAGCAGCATGGGACAGGGGAATTCACCCCTCCACTTT; cdr3_aa: CASSMGQGNSPLHF
clone_size: NA; j_call: TRBJ2-7; d_call: NA; v_call: TRBV5-4; cdr3_nt: TGTGCCAGCAGCCCGACTAGCTCCTACGAGCAGTACTTC; cdr3_aa: CASSPTSSYEQYF
clone_size: once; j_call: TRBJ1-2; d_call: NA; v_call: TRBV5-8; cdr3_nt: TGTGCCAGCAGCTTGGGGCTAGTGCGCGGGAATGGCTACACCTTC; cdr3_aa: CASSLGLVRGNGYTF